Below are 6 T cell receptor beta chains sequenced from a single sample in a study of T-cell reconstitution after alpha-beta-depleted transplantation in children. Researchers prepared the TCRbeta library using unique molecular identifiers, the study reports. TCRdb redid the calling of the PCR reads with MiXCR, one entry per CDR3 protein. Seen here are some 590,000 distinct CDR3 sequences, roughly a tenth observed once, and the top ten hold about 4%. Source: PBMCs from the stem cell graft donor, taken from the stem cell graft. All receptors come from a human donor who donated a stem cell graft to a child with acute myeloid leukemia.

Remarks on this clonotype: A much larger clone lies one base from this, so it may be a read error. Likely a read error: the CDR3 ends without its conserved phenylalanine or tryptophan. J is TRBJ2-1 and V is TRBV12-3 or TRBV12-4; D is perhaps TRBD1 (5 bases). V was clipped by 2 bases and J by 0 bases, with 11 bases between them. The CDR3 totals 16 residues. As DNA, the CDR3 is TGTGCCAGCAGTTTATGGGGCGGAAGCTCCTACAATGAGCAGTTCCTC. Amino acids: CASSLWGGSSYNEQFL.

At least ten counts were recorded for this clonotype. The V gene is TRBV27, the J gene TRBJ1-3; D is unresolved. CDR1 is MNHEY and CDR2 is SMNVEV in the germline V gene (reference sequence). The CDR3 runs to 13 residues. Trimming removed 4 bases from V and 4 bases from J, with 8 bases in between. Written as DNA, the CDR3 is TGTGCCAGCAGTTCCATGGGGGGAAACACCATATATTTT. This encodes CASSSMGGNTIYF.

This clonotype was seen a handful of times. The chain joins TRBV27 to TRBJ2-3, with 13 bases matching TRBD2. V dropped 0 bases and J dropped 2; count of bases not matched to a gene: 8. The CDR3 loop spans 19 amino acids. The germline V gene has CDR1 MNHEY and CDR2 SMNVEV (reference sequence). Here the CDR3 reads CASSLSVTSGRRATDTQYF. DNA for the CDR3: TGTGCCAGCAGTTTATCGGTGACTAGCGGGAGGCGGGCCACAGATACGCAGTATTTT.

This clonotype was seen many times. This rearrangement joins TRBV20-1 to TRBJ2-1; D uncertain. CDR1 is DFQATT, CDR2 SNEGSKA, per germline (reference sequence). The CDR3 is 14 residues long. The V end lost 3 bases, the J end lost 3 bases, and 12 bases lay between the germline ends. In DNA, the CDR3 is TGCAGTGCTAGGGCCAGTTGGAACTACAATGAGCAGTTCTTC. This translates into CSARASWNYNEQFF.

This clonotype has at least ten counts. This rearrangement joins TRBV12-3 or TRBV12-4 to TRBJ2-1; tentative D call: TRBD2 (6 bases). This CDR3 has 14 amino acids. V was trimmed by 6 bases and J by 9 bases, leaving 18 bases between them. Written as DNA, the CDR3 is TGTGCCAGCAGGCGCCGGGAGTCAGGTGGTGAGCAGTTCTTC. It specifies CASRRRESGGEQFF.

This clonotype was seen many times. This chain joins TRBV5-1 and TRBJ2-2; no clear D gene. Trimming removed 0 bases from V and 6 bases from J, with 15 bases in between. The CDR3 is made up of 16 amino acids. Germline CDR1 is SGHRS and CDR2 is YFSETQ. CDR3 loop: CASSLESRIDSGELFF. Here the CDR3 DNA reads TGCGCCAGCAGCTTGGAAAGTCGGATTGATTCCGGGGAGCTGTTTTTT.